This T cell receptor (beta chain) was identified in a study of T-cell reconstitution after alpha-beta-depleted transplantation in children. Unique molecular identifiers were incorporated during preparation of the TCRbeta library. TCRdb re-analysed the PCR reads in MiXCR, keeping a single row per CDR3 protein. The table lists hundreds of thousands of distinct CDR3 sequences, 16% of them singletons. Germline loops: CDR1 DFQATT, CDR2 SNEGSKA (reference sequence). Trimming stripped 6 bases from V and 1 base from J, with 13 bases between. CDR3 length equals 14 residues. The source material was PBMCs from the stem cell graft donor, sampled from the stem cell graft. This TCR came from a human donor who donated a stem cell graft to a child with acute myeloid leukemia. The chain couples TRBV20-1 to TRBJ1-5, with D possibly being TRBD1 (5 bases). The CDR3 is CSAPKTASNQPQHF. The CDR3 region has the DNA TGCAGTGCGCCTAAGACAGCCAGCAATCAGCCCCAGCATTTT.